This T cell receptor (beta chain) was sequenced during a study of T cell responses to AZD1222 COVID-19 vaccine. General observations from the study: At baseline, seropositivity was found in only a handful of AZD1222 recipients.

Comment on this clone: Its cognate antigen is unknown.

Assay used: immunoSEQ multiplex PCR; TCRdb lists only in-frame clones, some missing. The sample has just under 75,000 clones; 80% are singletons. The sequence came from an adult who received the AZD1222 COVID-19 vaccine. The source was peripheral blood, collected 28 days after the second AZD1222 dose.

CDR3 in amino acids: CASSKEASPSGNTIYF. The CDR3 region has the DNA TGTGCCAGCAGCAAAGAAGCAAGCCCCTCTGGAAACACCATATATTTT. The chain couples TRBV21-1 to TRBJ1-3. TRBV21-1 is shown as a pseudogene. CDR3 length: 16 residues.